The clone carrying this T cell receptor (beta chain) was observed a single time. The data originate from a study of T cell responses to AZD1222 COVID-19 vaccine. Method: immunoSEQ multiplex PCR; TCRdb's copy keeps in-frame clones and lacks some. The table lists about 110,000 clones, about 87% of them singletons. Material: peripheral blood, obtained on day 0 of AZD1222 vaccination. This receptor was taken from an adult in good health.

The CDR3 sequence: CASSLGTGEKNGYTF. The CDR3 nucleotides read TGTGCCAGCAGCTTAGGAACAGGGGAGAAGAATGGCTACACCTTC. This chain connects TRBV7-9 to TRBJ1-2; 7 bases are shared with TRBD1. The junction had 8 bases not matched to a gene; V was cut back by 1 base and J by 6 bases. Looked up from germline, CDR1 is SEHNR and CDR2 is FQNEAQ (reference sequence). This CDR3 has 15 amino acids.